This T cell receptor (beta chain) stems from a study of OX40 agonist ivuxolimab in advanced cancers. Overall study: The group had a mean age of about 60 years, ranged from roughly 23 to 79, and was around 82% male. Findings and limits, study-wide: The study observed clonal expansion of CD4+ and CD8+ blood T cells by week 6 at 0.1 to 3.0 mg/kg.

The CDR3 runs 15 residues. Trimming removed 6 bases at V and 2 bases at J, with 14 bases between. Per the germline V gene, CDR1 is MDHEN and CDR2 is SYDVKM. Measured with immunoSEQ multiplex PCR; TCRdb has only the in-frame clones, and not every one. The table has some 98,000 clones, roughly 80% seen once. A word on this clone: What it binds is unknown.

This material consisted of CD4+ or CD8+ T cells sorted from blood, taken in a trial of the OX40 agonist ivuxolimab. The TCR was taken from an adult with an advanced solid tumor such as melanoma, head and neck, liver or kidney cancer. The gene calls are TRBV28 and TRBJ1-5; possible D gene TRBD1, 5 bases. For the CDR3, the DNA is TGTGCCAGCAGAACAACAGGTCGAGGCAATCAGCCCCAGCATTTT. Translating it yields CASRTTGRGNQPQHF.